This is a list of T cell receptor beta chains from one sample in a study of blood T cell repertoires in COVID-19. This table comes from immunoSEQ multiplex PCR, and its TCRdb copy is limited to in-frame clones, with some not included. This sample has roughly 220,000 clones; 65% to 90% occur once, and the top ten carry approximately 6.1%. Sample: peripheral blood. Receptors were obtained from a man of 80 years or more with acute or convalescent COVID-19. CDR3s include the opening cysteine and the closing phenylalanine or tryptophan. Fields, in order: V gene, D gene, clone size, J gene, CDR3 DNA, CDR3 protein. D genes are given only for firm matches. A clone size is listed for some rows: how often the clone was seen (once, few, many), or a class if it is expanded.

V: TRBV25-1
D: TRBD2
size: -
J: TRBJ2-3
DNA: TGTGCCAGCAGTGAATCGGGAGGGCTGAACACAGATACGCAGTATTTT
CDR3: CASSESGGLNTDTQYF

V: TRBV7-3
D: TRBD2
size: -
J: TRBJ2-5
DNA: TGTGCCAGCAGCCATAGCGGGAGTGGGGAGACCCAGTACTTC
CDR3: CASSHSGSGETQYF

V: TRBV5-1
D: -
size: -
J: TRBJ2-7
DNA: TGCGCCAGCAGCTTGGTCCCGGGTTCCTACGAGCAGTACTTC
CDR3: CASSLVPGSYEQYF

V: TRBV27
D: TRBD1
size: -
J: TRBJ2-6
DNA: TGTGCCAGCACCGACAGGGGGGGGGCCAACGTCCTGACTTTC
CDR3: CASTDRGGANVLTF

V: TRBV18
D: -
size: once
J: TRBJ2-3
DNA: TGTGCCAGCTCACCGAGCGGGAGCACAGATACGCAGTATTTT
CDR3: CASSPSGSTDTQYF

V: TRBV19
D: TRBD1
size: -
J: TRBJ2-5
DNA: TGTGCCAGTAGTACGACAGGGTATCGGGAGACCCAGTACTTC
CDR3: CASSTTGYRETQYF

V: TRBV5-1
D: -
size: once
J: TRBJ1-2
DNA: TGCGCCAGCAGCTTGTCAACAGGGTCCGACACCTTC
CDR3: CASSLSTGSDTF

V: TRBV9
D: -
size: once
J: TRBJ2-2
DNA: TGTGCCAGCAGTCCAACAGGGTTGTACTCCGGGGAGCTGTTTTTT
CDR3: CASSPTGLYSGELFF

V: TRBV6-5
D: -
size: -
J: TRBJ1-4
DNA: TGTGCCAGCAGTTACTCGCAACAGTTTAATGAAAAACTGTTTTTT
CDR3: CASSYSQQFNEKLFF

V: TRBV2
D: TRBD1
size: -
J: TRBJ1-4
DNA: TGTGCCAGCAGTGTGGACAGGGGCAAAGAAAAACTGTTTTTT
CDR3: CASSVDRGKEKLFF

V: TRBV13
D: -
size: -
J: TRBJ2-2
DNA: TGTGCCAGCAGCTTAGAACAGAGTACCGGGGAGCTGTTTTTT
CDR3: CASSLEQSTGELFF

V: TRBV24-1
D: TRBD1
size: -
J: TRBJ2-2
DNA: TGTGCCACCAGTGAACGAGGACAGGGCGGGGAGCTGTTTTTT
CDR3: CATSERGQGGELFF

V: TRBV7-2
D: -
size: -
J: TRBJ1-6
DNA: TGTGCCAGCAGCTCCGTGGCAGTCTATAATTCACCCCTCCACTTT
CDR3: CASSSVAVYNSPLHF

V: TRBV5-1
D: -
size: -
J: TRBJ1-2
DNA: TGCGCCAGCAGCGAACAGGTTAACTATGGCTACACCTTC
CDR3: CASSEQVNYGYTF

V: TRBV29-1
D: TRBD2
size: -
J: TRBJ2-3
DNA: TGCAGCGTTGTTCTAAGAGCGGGAGTCACAGATACGCAGTATTTT
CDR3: CSVVLRAGVTDTQYF

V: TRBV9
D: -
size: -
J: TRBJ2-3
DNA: TGTGCCAGCAGCGTACTTCCGGGAACAACTAGCACAGATACGCAGTATTTT
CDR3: CASSVLPGTTSTDTQYF

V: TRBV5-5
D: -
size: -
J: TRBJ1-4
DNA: TGTGCCAGCAGCTTGGGGCACCCTAATGAAAAACTGTTTTTT
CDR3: CASSLGHPNEKLFF

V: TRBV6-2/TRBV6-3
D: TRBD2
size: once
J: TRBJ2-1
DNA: TGTGCCAGCAGTTACTATTGGGCTAGCGGGAGCAACATCTACAATGAGCAGTTCTTC
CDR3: CASSYYWASGSNIYNEQFF

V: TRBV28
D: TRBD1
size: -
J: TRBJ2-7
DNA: TGTGCCAGCAGGCAGGGGGCCAAGTACGAGCAGTACTTC
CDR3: CASRQGAKYEQYF

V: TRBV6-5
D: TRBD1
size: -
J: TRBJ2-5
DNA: TGTGCCACCCGACAGGGGCGCGAGACCCAGTACTTC
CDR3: CATRQGRETQYF

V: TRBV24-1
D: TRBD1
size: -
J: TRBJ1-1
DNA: TGTGCCACCAGTGACACCACAGGGGCGGGGAACACTGAAGCTTTCTTT
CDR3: CATSDTTGAGNTEAFF

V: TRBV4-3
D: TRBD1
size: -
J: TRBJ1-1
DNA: TGCGCCAGCAGTCCCGACAGGGCATCTATGAACACTGAAGCTTTCTTT
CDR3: CASSPDRASMNTEAFF

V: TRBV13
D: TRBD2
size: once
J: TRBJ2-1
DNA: TGTGCCAGCAGCTTAGAGTCCGGGACTAGCGGGAGAAGAGTCAATGAGCAGTTCTTC
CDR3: CASSLESGTSGRRVNEQFF